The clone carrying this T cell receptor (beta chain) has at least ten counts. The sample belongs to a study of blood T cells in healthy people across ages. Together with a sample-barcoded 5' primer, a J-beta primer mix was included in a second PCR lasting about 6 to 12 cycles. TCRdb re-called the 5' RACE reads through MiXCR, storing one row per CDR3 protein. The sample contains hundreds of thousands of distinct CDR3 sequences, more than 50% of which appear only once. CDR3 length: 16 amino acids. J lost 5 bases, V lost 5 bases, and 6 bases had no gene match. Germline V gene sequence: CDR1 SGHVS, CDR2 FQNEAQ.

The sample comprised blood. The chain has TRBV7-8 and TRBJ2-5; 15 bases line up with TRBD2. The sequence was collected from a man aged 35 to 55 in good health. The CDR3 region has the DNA TGTGCCAGCAGCAGGACTAGCGGGGGGGCTGGGGAGACCCAGTACTTC. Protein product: CASSRTSGGAGETQYF.